The clone carrying this T cell receptor beta chain was detected a few times. The data were obtained in a study of T cells in tumors after PD-1 blockade. V shed 5 bases and J 4 bases; nucleotides not matched to a gene: 16. Per the germline V gene, CDR1 is ENHRY and CDR2 is SYGVKD. The CDR3 sequence is 17 residues long. Sequencing was performed with immunoSEQ multiplex PCR; in TCRdb, only in-frame clones are kept and a portion is missing. The sample shows more than 45,000 clones, 65% to 85% of them seen only once. The chain has TRBV10-3 and TRBJ1-2, with 7 bases lining up with TRBD1. The sequence was collected from a human donor with advanced basal cell or squamous cell carcinoma (not recorded which). Specimen: PBMCs, collected before anti-PD-1 therapy. CDR3 sequence: CAISLPERQGSSYGYTF. CDR3 sequence (DNA): TGTGCCATCAGTCTGCCGGAAAGACAGGGCTCTTCCTATGGCTACACCTTC.